This T cell receptor beta chain came from a study of cytomegalovirus exposure and HLA in healthy donors (dated by TCRdb to about 2017). For context, the study as a whole: According to a later analysis, one platform produced both the 100 to 150 validation repertoires and the roughly 660 repertoires of the first cohort. The study was designed to test whether signatures of past pathogen exposure could be identified by cataloging public T cell receptors. Along with the roughly 700-subject first cohort, a separate validation cohort of over a hundred different subjects was used. High-throughput TCR immunosequencing, statistical association of individual TCRs with disease status, and machine learning were combined to predict cytomegalovirus infection status. Study-level results and caveats: Cytomegalovirus status was reported to be diagnosed by the classifier with high specificity and sensitivity in both the original and validation cohorts. In a later analysis, TCRs clustered in the first cohort were found to also tend to co-occur in the approximately 110 validation repertoires, with 94% of cluster scores above 0. In the study, 164 TCR beta chains were listed as associated with cytomegalovirus. A later analysis lacked HLA typing for the validation cohort, so it scored co-occurrence in that cohort across all 110 or so repertoires. It was suggested by the authors that the approach could potentially be generalized to other disease states and immunological phenotypes. In vitro tests confirmed that a few of the cytomegalovirus-associated TCR beta chains recognize cytomegalovirus antigens. While some public TCRs were present in many individuals, most TCR sequences turned up only very rarely across donors.

Concerning this clone itself: No antigen is known for it. No much larger clonotype is one base removed from it; base qualities were not supplied.

From the germline V gene (reference sequence), CDR1 is MNHNY and CDR2 is SVGAGI. Its CDR3 holds 16 amino acids, cysteine through phenylalanine. This entry keeps only the CDR3 DNA: 48 bases, framed from base 1. V trim: 5 bases; J trim: 3 bases; unmatched bases: 10. Separate from the approximately 700-subject first cohort, the validation cohort of around 130 subjects was the group to which the donors belonged. Library construction relied on the immunoSEQ multiplex PCR assay. The authors' analysis ran thus. A statistical classification framework was built for diagnosing cytomegalovirus status from the catalog of TCR beta chain sequences. TCRdb's version of the immuneACCESS table is confined to in-frame rearrangements and falls short of the full clone set. An unresolved V gene accounts for under half of the shortfall where checked; the remainder is of unknown origin. That table gives V, J and clone size, and the DNA gave D and trimming. The sample table holds 120,000 or so clones, of which 80% to 90% were seen once. The ten top clones hold less than 2% of the sample.

This receptor chain uses TRBV6-6 and TRBJ1-1; TRBD1 agrees with 9 junctional bases. The TCR originated in a woman aged 18-29 years in good health and CMV-seronegative. Input material: PBMCs. The CDR3 in this case is CASSPGTGRSDTEAFF. The base sequence is TGTGCCAGCAGTCCAGGGACAGGGAGAAGCGACACTGAAGCTTTCTTT.